This T cell receptor beta chain originates from a study of a mutant IDH1 vaccine in newly diagnosed glioma. Study as a whole: Treatment recipients were approximately 60% male and around 40% female, and their mean age was around 37 years. Former treatment meant radiotherapy, temozolomide, or both; the majority had gotten both.

General study results and limits: Pseudoprogression seemed unlinked to shifts in top peripheral T cell clonotypes.

The time point here: baseline, week 1 (first vaccination visit). Treatment given: pre-vaccination baseline after standard-of-care therapy. Diagnosis in the donors showed new WHO grade 3 or 4 astrocytomas that were IDH1-mutant and ATRX-lost. In regard to this clone: Its antigen is still unknown.

Sequencing used immunoSEQ multiplex PCR; TCRdb keeps in-frame clones, though not all of them. The data hold 15,000 or so clones, with just under 97% observed a single time. Trimming pared 8 bases from V and 0 bases from J, leaving 11 bases between. Germline CDR1 is SGHNT and CDR2 is YENEEA. The CDR3 has 15 amino acids. This chain connects TRBV11-3 to TRBJ2-6, with D perhaps matching TRBD2 (5 bases). This receptor was taken from a woman aged 18-29 years with glioma. Some clones in this sample may be carry-over from other donors' samples. The sample consisted of peripheral blood mononuclear cells (PBMCs), taken from a glioma patient treated with radiotherapy, temozolomide or both. This chain's CDR3 is CASARVDSGANVLTF. The CDR3 nucleotides read TGTGCCAGCGCGAGGGTAGACTCTGGGGCCAACGTCCTGACTTTC.